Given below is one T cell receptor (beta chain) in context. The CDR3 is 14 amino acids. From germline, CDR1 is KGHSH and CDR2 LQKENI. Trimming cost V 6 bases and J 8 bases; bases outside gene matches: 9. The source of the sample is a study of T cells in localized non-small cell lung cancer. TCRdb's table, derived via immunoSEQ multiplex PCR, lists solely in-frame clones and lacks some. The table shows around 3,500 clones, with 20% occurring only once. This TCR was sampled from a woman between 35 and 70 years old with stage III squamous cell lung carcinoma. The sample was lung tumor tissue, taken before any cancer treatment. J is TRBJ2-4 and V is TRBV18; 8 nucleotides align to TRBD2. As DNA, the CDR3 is TGTGCCAGCTCGGAAGCGGGGGAGGAAGACATTCAGTACTTC. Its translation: CASSEAGEEDIQYF.